These 21 T cell receptor beta chains came from one sample sequenced in a study of cytomegalovirus exposure and HLA in healthy donors. It was with 60 Vbeta and 13 Jbeta primers that the PCR ran. Only in-frame clones appear in the TCRdb table, and some are missing; sequencing was by immunoSEQ multiplex PCR. The table shows approximately 100,000 clones, with about 78% occurring only once. Material for sequencing was PBMCs. The receptors stem from a middle-aged woman in good health and CMV-seropositive.

The chain has TRBV30 and TRBJ2-5, with 9 bases aligning to TRBD1. This CDR3 comprises 15 residues. The J segment lost 7 bases and the V segment lost 1 base, leaving 10 bases of the junction unmatched. Germline V gives CDR1 GTSNPN, CDR2 SVGIG (reference sequence). The CDR3 DNA is TGTGCCTGGAGTGACCCGGGACAGGGAGTTAGGACCCAGTACTTC. This encodes CAWSDPGQGVRTQYF.

The chain joins TRBV11-2 to TRBJ2-5; TRBD2 aligns across 10 bases. Germline V gene data show CDR1 as SGHAT and CDR2 as FQNNGV. The CDR3 runs 15 residues. The V segment lost 3 bases and the J segment 2 bases; nucleotides outside the gene matches: 3. CDR3 nucleotide sequence: TGTGCCAGCAGCTTCGAACTAGCGGGGCAAGAGACCCAGTACTTC. Residues: CASSFELAGQETQYF.

The chain joins TRBV19 to TRBJ2-1; 7 bases fit TRBD1. The germline gives CDR1 LNHDA, CDR2 SQIVND (reference sequence). The CDR3 is 15 amino acids. V shed 3 bases and J 2 bases; nucleotides not matched to a gene: 4. Here the CDR3 DNA reads TGTGCCAGTAGTATTGCACAGGGGCCCTACAATGAGCAGTTCTTC. Its translation: CASSIAQGPYNEQFF.

The V gene is TRBV4-1, the J gene TRBJ1-4; D not certain. V shed 5 bases and J shed 7 bases, with 17 bases lying between them. Per germline, CDR1 MGHRA and CDR2 YSYEKL. The CDR3 is 15 residues long. The CDR3 nucleotides are TGCGCCAGCAGCTACCCAGGTTCCAATAGTGAAAAACTGTTTTTT. Translated: CASSYPGSNSEKLFF.

The V gene is TRBV10-3, the J gene TRBJ1-4; 7 bases are shared with TRBD1. V lost 3 bases to trimming and J lost 6 bases; unmatched junction nucleotides: 4. Germline assignment: CDR1 ENHRY and CDR2 SYGVKD. The CDR3 length is 14 residues. CDR3 DNA sequence: TGTGCCATCAGTGAAAGTCAGGGGGATGAAAAACTGTTTTTT. Translated: CAISESQGDEKLFF.

This clone was seen once. The chain recombines TRBV5-1 with TRBJ2-1; 9 nucleotides align to TRBD2. CDR3 length: 15 amino acids. The V segment lost 5 bases and the J segment 6 bases; nucleotides outside the gene matches: 9. Germline V lookup: CDR1 SGHRS, CDR2 YFSETQ. CDR3 nucleotides: TGCGCCAGCAGATACTTAGCGGGAGAGCCCAATGAGCAGTTCTTC. Residues: CASRYLAGEPNEQFF.

This clone was seen once. J is TRBJ2-7 and V is TRBV5-1, with 7 nucleotides matching TRBD1. The trim removed 4 bases at V and 2 bases at J, leaving 6 bases unmatched. This CDR3 spans 14 amino acids. Germline V gene data show CDR1 as SGHRS and CDR2 as YFSETQ. DNA of the CDR3: TGCGCCAGCAGCACAGGACAGGAAACCTACGAGCAGTACTTC. This encodes CASSTGQETYEQYF. Full variable domain (remainder filled in from reference TRBV5-1 and TRBJ2-7): KAGVTQTPRYLIKTRGQQVTLSCSPISGHRSVSWYQQTPGQGLQFLFEYFSETQRNKGNFPGRFSGRQFSNSRSEMNVSTLELGDSALYLCASSTGQETYEQYFGPGTRLTVT.

V usage is TRBV7-9 and J usage is TRBJ2-7, with a tentative D call TRBD1 (5 bases). The CDR3 sequence is 12 residues long. Trimming took off 5 bases at V and 4 bases at J, with 9 bases between the two ends. Germline V gene lookup returns CDR1 SEHNR and CDR2 FQNEAQ (reference sequence). Here the CDR3 reads CASSPTVYEQYF. As DNA, the CDR3 is TGTGCCAGCAGCCCGACAGTATACGAGCAGTACTTC. The full variable domain, rest sourced from reference TRBV7-9 and TRBJ2-7, is DTGVSQNPRHKITKRGQNVTFRCDPISEHNRLYWYRQTLGQGPEFLTYFQNEAQLEKSRLLSDRFSAERPKGSFSTLEIQRTEQGDSAMYLCASSPTVYEQYFGPGTRLTVT.

The chain recombines TRBV25-1 with TRBJ1-6; 7 bases agree with TRBD1. Germline V lookup: CDR1 MGHDK, CDR2 SYGVNS. The CDR3 has 17 residues. Losses at the gene ends were 4 bases for V and 0 bases for J; bases not matched to a gene: 6. The CDR3 here is CASSVRDSGSYNSPLHF. For the CDR3, the DNA is TGTGCCAGCAGTGTTAGGGACAGCGGCTCCTATAATTCACCCCTCCACTTT.

The chain combines TRBV11-3 with TRBJ2-3; 13 bases agree with TRBD2. Germline V gene data show CDR1 as SGHNT and CDR2 as YENEEA. The J segment lost 5 bases and the V segment lost 5 bases, leaving 7 bases of the junction unmatched. The CDR3 is 16 residues long. In DNA, the CDR3 is TGTGCCAGCAGCCGGACTAGCGGGAGTCTAATAGATACGCAGTATTTT. It is translated as CASSRTSGSLIDTQYF. The variable domain in full, with the rest retrieved from reference TRBV11-3 and TRBJ2-3, is EAGVVQSPRYKIIEKKQPVAFWCNPISGHNTLYWYLQNLGQGPELLIRYENEEAVDDSQLPKDRFSAERLKGVDSTLKIQPAELGDSAVYLCASSRTSGSLIDTQYFGPGTRLTVL.

The chain combines TRBV29-1 with TRBJ1-5; TRBD1 agrees at 9 bases. The V segment lost 4 bases and the J segment 6 bases; nucleotides outside the gene matches: 4. The germline V gene has CDR1 SQVTM and CDR2 ANQGSEA. The CDR3 is made up of 13 amino acids. The CDR3 coding sequence is TGCAGCGTTGGACAGGGACAGGGTCAGCCCCAGCATTTT. Residues: CSVGQGQGQPQHF.

This rearrangement joins TRBV7-9 to TRBJ2-5; possibly TRBD1 for D (5 bases). Germline values: CDR1 SEHNR, CDR2 FQNEAQ (reference sequence). CDR3 length: 13 amino acids. V was cut by 5 bases and J by 11 bases, with 18 bases left in between. CDR3: CASSPLDIQEQYF. The CDR3 nucleotides are TGTGCCAGCAGCCCACTGGACATCCAAGAGCAGTACTTC. Complete variable domain (other parts from reference TRBV7-9 and TRBJ2-5): DTGVSQNPRHKITKRGQNVTFRCDPISEHNRLYWYRQTLGQGPEFLTYFQNEAQLEKSRLLSDRFSAERPKGSFSTLEIQRTEQGDSAMYLCASSPLDIQEQYFGPGTRLLVL.

This sequence joins TRBV5-1 and TRBJ2-7, with 10 bases lining up with TRBD2. In germline, CDR1 is SGHRS, CDR2 YFSETQ. The CDR3 covers 14 residues. J lost 2 bases, V lost 3 bases, and 2 bases had no gene match. The CDR3 nucleotides read TGCGCCAGCAGCTCCCTAGCGGGAGCCTACGAGCAGTACTTC. It translates to CASSSLAGAYEQYF.

The V and J genes are TRBV7-6 and TRBJ2-7; a possible D gene is TRBD2 (6 bases). The CDR3 spans 13 residues. V shed 4 bases and J shed 7 bases, with 14 bases lying between them. Germline lookup yields CDR1 SGHVS and CDR2 FNYEAQ. The CDR3 DNA is TGTGCCAGCAGCTCCCAATTTCGGGGGGAGCAGTACTTC. The encoded protein is CASSSQFRGEQYF. The whole variable domain, remainder taken from reference TRBV7-6 and TRBJ2-7, is GAGVSQSPRYKVTKRGQDVALRCDPISGHVSLYWYRQALGQGPEFLTYFNYEAQQDKSGLPNDRFSAERPEGSISTLTIQRTEQRDSAMYRCASSSQFRGEQYFGPGTRLTVT.

This clone was counted between two and nine times. The V call is TRBV28, the J call TRBJ2-5, with D tentatively TRBD2 (6 bases). CDR1 is MDHEN, CDR2 SYDVKM, per germline. The CDR3 contains 14 residues. V lost 4 bases and J lost 2, with 11 bases in between. The CDR3 is CASSWASAQETQYF. CDR3 sequence (DNA): TGTGCCAGCAGTTGGGCTAGCGCTCAAGAGACCCAGTACTTC.

This clone was counted only a few times. The chain's CDR3 is CASSPSAGNTEAFF. In DNA form, the CDR3 reads TGTGCCAGCAGCCCCTCGGCGGGAAACACTGAAGCTTTCTTT. The chain uses TRBV7-3 and TRBJ1-1; D unclear. V gave up 5 bases and J gave up 2 bases, with 12 bases separating them. The CDR3 is made up of 14 amino acids. Germline assignment: CDR1 SGHTA and CDR2 FQGTGA.

The chain joins TRBV11-2 to TRBJ1-5; D uncertain. Germline CDR1 and CDR2: SGHAT and FQNNGV. This CDR3 has 15 residues. Trimming stripped 0 bases from V and 4 bases from J, with 10 bases between. CDR3 nucleotides: TGTGCCAGCAGCTTAGATGTGGGCTCAAATCAGCCCCAGCATTTT. Protein sequence: CASSLDVGSNQPQHF.

The chain uses TRBV7-9 and TRBJ2-2, with 7 bases lining up with TRBD2. The V segment lost 2 bases and the J segment 5 bases; nucleotides outside the gene matches: 2. CDR1 is SEHNR and CDR2 is FQNEAQ in the germline V gene (reference sequence). The CDR3 totals 14 residues. DNA for the CDR3: TGTGCCAGCAGCTTACGGCGGGAGACCGGGGAGCTGTTTTTT. Translation: CASSLRRETGELFF. The full variable domain, with the rest looked up from reference TRBV7-9 and TRBJ2-2, is DTGVSQNPRHKITKRGQNVTFRCDPISEHNRLYWYRQTLGQGPEFLTYFQNEAQLEKSRLLSDRFSAERPKGSFSTLEIQRTEQGDSAMYLCASSLRRETGELFFGEGSRLTVL.

The V and J genes are TRBV28 and TRBJ1-5; TRBD1 aligns across 7 bases. From germline, CDR1 is MDHEN and CDR2 SYDVKM. CDR3 size: 16 residues. Trimming took 3 bases from V and 3 from J; bases not matched to a gene: 8. The CDR3 reads CASSFLRGGINQPQHF. In DNA form, the CDR3 reads TGTGCCAGCAGTTTTCTTAGAGGGGGCATCAATCAGCCCCAGCATTTT.

This clone was seen just once. The chain has TRBV5-1 and TRBJ2-7, with no clear D. Trimming pared 5 bases from V and 2 bases from J, leaving 20 bases between. The CDR3 loop spans 16 amino acids. Germline CDR1 and CDR2: SGHRS and YFSETQ. CDR3 in amino acids: CASSYDSSLAPYEQYF. In nucleotides, the CDR3 is TGCGCCAGCAGTTACGACTCCTCCCTCGCCCCCTACGAGCAGTACTTC.

The chain carries TRBV19 and TRBJ2-4, with D uncertain. The CDR3 contains 14 residues. Germline lookup yields CDR1 LNHDA and CDR2 SQIVND (reference sequence). V was pared by 5 bases and J by 6 bases, with 14 bases between. This chain's CDR3 is CASSPPASVNIQYF. In DNA form, the CDR3 reads TGTGCCAGTAGTCCCCCCGCCAGCGTAAACATTCAGTACTTC.